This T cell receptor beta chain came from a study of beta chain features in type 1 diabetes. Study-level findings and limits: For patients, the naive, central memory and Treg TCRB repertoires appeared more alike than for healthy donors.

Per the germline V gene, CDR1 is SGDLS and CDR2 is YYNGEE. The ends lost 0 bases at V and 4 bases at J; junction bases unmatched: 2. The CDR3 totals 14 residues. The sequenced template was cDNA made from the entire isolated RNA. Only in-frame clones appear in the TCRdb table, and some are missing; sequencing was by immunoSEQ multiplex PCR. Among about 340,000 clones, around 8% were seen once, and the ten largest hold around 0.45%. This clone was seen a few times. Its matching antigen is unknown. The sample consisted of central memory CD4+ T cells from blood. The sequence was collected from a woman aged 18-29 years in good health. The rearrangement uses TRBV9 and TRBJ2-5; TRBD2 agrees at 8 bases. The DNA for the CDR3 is TGTGCCAGCAGCGTAGACCTAGCGGGAGAGACCCAGTACTTC. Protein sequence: CASSVDLAGETQYF. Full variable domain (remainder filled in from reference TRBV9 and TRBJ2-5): DSGVTQTPKHLITATGQRVTLRCSPRSGDLSVYWYQQSLDQGLQFLIQYYNGEERAKGNILERFSAQQFPDLHSELNLSSLELGDSALYFCASSVDLAGETQYFGPGTRLLVL.